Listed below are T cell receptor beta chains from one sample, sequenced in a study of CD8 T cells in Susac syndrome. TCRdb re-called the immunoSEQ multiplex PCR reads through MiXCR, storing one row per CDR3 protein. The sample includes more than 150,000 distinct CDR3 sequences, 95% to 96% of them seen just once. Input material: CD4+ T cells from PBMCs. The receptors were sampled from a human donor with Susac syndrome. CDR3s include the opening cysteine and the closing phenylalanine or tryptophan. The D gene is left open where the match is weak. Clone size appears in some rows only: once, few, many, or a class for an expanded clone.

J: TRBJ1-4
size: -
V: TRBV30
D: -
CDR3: CASGTRREKLFF
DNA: TGTGCCTCTGGGACCCGAAGAGAAAAACTGTTTTTT

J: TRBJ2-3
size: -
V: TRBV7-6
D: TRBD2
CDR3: CASSSSSGGAADTQYF
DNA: TGTGCCAGCAGCTCCTCTAGCGGGGGGGCCGCAGATACGCAGTATTTT

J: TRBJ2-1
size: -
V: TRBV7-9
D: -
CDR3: CASSLTRGGSNEQFF
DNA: TGTGCCAGCAGCTTAACCCGGGGCGGTTCCAATGAGCAGTTCTTC

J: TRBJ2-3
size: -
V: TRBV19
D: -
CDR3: CASSPRHSDTQYF
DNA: TGTGCCAGTAGTCCTCGACACTCAGATACGCAGTATTTT

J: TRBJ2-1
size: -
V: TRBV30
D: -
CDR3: CAWSGVAVYNEQFF
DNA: TGTGCCTGGAGTGGAGTCGCCGTGTACAATGAGCAGTTCTTC

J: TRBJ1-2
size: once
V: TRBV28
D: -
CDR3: CALRTANGYTF
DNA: TGTGCCCTACGTACGGCCAATGGCTACACCTTC

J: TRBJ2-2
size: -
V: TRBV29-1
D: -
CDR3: CSVGGPVSGELFF
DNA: TGCAGCGTTGGAGGACCGGTCTCCGGGGAGCTGTTTTTT

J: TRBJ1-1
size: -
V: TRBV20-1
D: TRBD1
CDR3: CSARPVDRANTEAFF
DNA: TGCAGTGCTAGACCTGTGGACAGGGCGAACACTGAAGCTTTCTTT

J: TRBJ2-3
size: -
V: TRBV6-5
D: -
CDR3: CASRRRGTDTQYF
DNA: TGTGCCAGCAGACGGAGGGGCACAGATACGCAGTATTTT

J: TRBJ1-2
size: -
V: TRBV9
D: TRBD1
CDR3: CASRARDRDGYTF
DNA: TGTGCCAGCAGAGCCAGGGACAGGGATGGCTACACCTTC

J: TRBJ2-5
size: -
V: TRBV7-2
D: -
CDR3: CASSPLSSFQYF
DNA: TGTGCCAGCAGCCCCTTAAGTTCTTTCCAGTACTTC

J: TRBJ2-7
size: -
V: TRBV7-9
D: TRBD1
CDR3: CASSLVAGQAHEQYF
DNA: TGTGCCAGCAGCTTAGTTGCCGGACAGGCCCACGAGCAGTACTTC

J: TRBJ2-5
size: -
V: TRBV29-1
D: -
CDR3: CSVESETQYF
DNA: TGCAGCGTTGAATCAGAGACCCAGTACTTC

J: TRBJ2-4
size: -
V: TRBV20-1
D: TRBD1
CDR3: CSARRTGKNIQYF
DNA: TGCAGTGCTAGACGGACAGGCAAAAACATTCAGTACTTC

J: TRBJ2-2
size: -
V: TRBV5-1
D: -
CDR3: CASSLKVATGELFF
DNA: TGCGCCAGCAGCCTGAAAGTAGCCACCGGGGAGCTGTTTTTT

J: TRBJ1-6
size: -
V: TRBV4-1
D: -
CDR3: CASSDLATSPLHF
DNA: TGCGCCAGCAGCGACCTAGCTACCTCACCCCTCCACTTT

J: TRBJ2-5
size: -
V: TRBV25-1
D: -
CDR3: CASSEPATLQETQYF
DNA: TGTGCCAGCAGTGAACCTGCGACTCTCCAAGAGACCCAGTACTTC

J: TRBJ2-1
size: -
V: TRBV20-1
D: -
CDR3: CSASPTDRSPVF
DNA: TGCAGTGCTAGCCCCACCGACAGATCCCCGGTCTTC

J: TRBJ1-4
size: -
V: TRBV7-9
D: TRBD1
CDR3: CASSLGDRGRRNEKLFF
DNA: TGTGCCAGCAGCTTAGGCGACAGGGGGCGTCGGAATGAAAAACTGTTTTTT

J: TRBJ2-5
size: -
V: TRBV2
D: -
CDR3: CASSEVGIAQETQYF
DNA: TGTGCCAGCAGTGAAGTAGGGATTGCACAAGAGACCCAGTACTTC

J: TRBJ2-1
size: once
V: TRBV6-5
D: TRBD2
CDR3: CASIGSGRDEQFF
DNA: TGTGCCAGCATAGGTAGCGGGAGGGACGAGCAGTTCTTC

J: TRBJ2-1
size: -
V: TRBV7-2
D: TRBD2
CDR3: CASGHGRGEGNEQFF
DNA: TGTGCCAGCGGCCATGGGAGAGGGGAGGGCAATGAGCAGTTCTTC

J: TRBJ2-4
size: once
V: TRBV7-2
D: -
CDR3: CASSLRGENIQYF
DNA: TGTGCCAGCAGCCTGCGCGGGGAGAACATTCAGTACTTC

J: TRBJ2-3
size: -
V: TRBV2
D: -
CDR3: CASKEARADTQYF
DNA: TGTGCCAGCAAGGAGGCGAGAGCAGATACGCAGTATTTT

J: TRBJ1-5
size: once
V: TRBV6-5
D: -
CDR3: CASQTGSNQPQHF
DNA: TGTGCCAGCCAGACAGGAAGCAATCAGCCCCAGCATTTT

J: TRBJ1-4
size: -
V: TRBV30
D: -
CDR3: CAWSYGGTNEKLFF
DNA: TGTGCCTGGAGTTATGGGGGGACTAATGAAAAACTGTTTTTT

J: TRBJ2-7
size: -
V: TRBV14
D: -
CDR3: CASSPRPNEQYF
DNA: TGTGCCAGCAGCCCTAGACCCAACGAGCAGTACTTC

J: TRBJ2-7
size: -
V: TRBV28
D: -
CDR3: CASNYKYEQYF
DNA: TGTGCCAGCAACTATAAATACGAGCAGTACTTC

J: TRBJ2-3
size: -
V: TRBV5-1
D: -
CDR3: CASSLETGSTDTQYF
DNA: TGCGCCAGCAGCTTGGAGACAGGCAGCACAGATACGCAGTATTTT

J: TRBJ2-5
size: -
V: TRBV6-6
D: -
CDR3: CASRPGHLQETQYF
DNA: TGTGCCAGCAGGCCGGGACACTTACAAGAGACCCAGTACTTC

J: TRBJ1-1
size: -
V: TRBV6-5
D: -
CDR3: CASRGNQKNTEAFF
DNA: TGTGCCAGCAGGGGCAACCAAAAGAACACTGAAGCTTTCTTT

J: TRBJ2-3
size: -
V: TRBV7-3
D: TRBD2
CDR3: CASSLTERGSTDTQYF
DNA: TGTGCCAGCAGCTTAACCGAGCGGGGGAGCACAGATACGCAGTATTTT

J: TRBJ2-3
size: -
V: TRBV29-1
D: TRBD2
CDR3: CSGDSGGRSTDTQYF
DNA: TGCAGCGGAGATAGCGGGGGACGTAGCACAGATACGCAGTATTTT

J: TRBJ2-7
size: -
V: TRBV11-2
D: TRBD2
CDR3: CASSLVLAGGREQYF
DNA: TGTGCCAGCAGCTTAGTGCTAGCGGGAGGGCGGGAGCAGTACTTC

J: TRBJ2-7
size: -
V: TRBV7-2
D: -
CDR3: CASSSGVGPSYEQYF
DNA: TGTGCCAGCAGTTCCGGGGTGGGCCCATCCTACGAGCAGTACTTC